These 29 T cell receptor beta chains were sequenced from one sample in a study of cytomegalovirus exposure and HLA in healthy donors. In the PCR, 60 Vbeta and 13 Jbeta primers were used. TCRdb's table, derived via immunoSEQ multiplex PCR, lists solely in-frame clones and lacks some. This table has around 97,000 clones, approximately 70% appearing once. Specimen: PBMCs. These receptors were obtained from a woman between 50 and 59 years old in good health and CMV-seronegative.

The count of this clone is one. The rearrangement links TRBV6-5 to TRBJ2-5, with D hard to call. V was shortened by 2 bases and J by 1 base, with 8 bases between the two germline ends. The CDR3 has 14 residues. CDR1 is MNHEY and CDR2 is SVGAGI in the germline V gene. CDR3 sequence: CASSYLFRQETQYF. The CDR3 region has the DNA TGTGCCAGCAGTTACCTGTTTCGCCAAGAGACCCAGTACTTC.

The rearrangement joins TRBV28 to TRBJ2-7; D is undetermined. Germline loops: CDR1 MDHEN, CDR2 SYDVKM. This CDR3 comprises 13 residues. Deletions cut 3 bases from V and 4 bases from J, with 10 bases between. CDR3 amino acids: CASSFYSEYEQYF. The CDR3 region has the DNA TGTGCCAGCAGTTTTTACAGTGAGTACGAGCAGTACTTC.

The rearrangement uses TRBV11-2 and TRBJ1-1; tentative D call: TRBD1 (5 bases). The V gene's germline CDR1 is SGHAT and CDR2 FQNNGV. The CDR3 length is 14 residues. V lost 3 bases to trimming and J lost 1 base, with 9 bases between them. The CDR3 bases are TGTGCCAGCAGCTTTCAGGGTGCGAACACTGAAGCTTTCTTT. It yields the protein CASSFQGANTEAFF.

The chain uses TRBV4-3 and TRBJ2-7; D is unclear. The CDR3 consists of 13 residues. CDR1 is LGHNA and CDR2 is YSLEER in the germline V gene. V lost 5 bases and J 6 bases, leaving 14 bases between the germline ends. The chain's CDR3 is CASSTQEAAEQYF. The CDR3 DNA follows: TGCGCCAGCAGCACACAAGAGGCGGCCGAGCAGTACTTC.

This clone was detected only once. The chain uses TRBV28 and TRBJ2-1; 8 bases are a match to TRBD2. From germline, CDR1 is MDHEN and CDR2 SYDVKM. The CDR3 contains 14 residues. J was trimmed by 5 bases and V by 7 bases; bases with no gene match: 7. Here the CDR3 DNA reads TGTGCCAGCAAAGCGGGAGAATATAACAATGAGCAGTTCTTC. It is translated as CASKAGEYNNEQFF.

The gene calls are TRBV5-6 and TRBJ2-7; 8 bases are a match to TRBD1. CDR3 length: 16 amino acids. J was trimmed by 0 bases and V by 4 bases; bases with no gene match: 9. The germline V gene encodes CDR1 SGHDT and CDR2 YYEEEE. The CDR3 is CASSRTGGMSSYEQYF. The CDR3 DNA sequence: TGTGCCAGCAGCCGTACAGGGGGGATGAGCTCCTACGAGCAGTACTTC.

This clone was counted a few times. This chain connects TRBV4-1 to TRBJ2-2; TRBD1 is a possible D gene (5 bases). Germline lookup yields CDR1 MGHRA and CDR2 YSYEKL. This CDR3 is 14 amino acids long. Trimming left V 0 bases short and J 4 bases short, with 6 bases between. CDR3 sequence: CASSQEQATGELFF. In DNA form, the CDR3 reads TGCGCCAGCAGCCAAGAACAGGCCACCGGGGAGCTGTTTTTT.

The CDR3 loop is CAISETGHTDTQYF. The CDR3 bases are TGTGCCATCAGCGAGACAGGGCACACAGATACGCAGTATTTT. V usage is TRBV10-3 and J usage is TRBJ2-3, with 7 bases aligning to TRBD1. The V gene end was trimmed by 6 bases and the J gene end by 2 bases; junction bases not matched to a gene: 5. Germline V gene sequence: CDR1 ENHRY, CDR2 SYGVKD. This CDR3 spans 14 amino acids.

The rearrangement joins TRBV28 to TRBJ2-2; 10 nucleotides line up with TRBD2. The CDR3 is 16 residues long. V lost 4 bases, J lost 3 bases, and 5 bases stayed unmatched. CDR1 is MDHEN and CDR2 is SYDVKM in the germline V gene. The CDR3 sequence is CASSSNSGRYTGELFF. The CDR3 DNA reads as TGTGCCAGCAGTTCTAATAGCGGGAGGTACACCGGGGAGCTGTTTTTT.

This clone was observed a single time. The rearrangement uses TRBV5-1 and TRBJ1-1, with 10 bases that match TRBD1. Germline V gene lookup returns CDR1 SGHRS and CDR2 YFSETQ. With 4 bases clipped from V and 3 bases from J, the junction kept 3 bases outside the gene matches. The CDR3 sequence is 14 residues long. CDR3: CASSGGQGYTEAFF. In DNA, the CDR3 is TGCGCCAGCAGCGGGGGACAGGGGTACACTGAAGCTTTCTTT.

The chain combines TRBV25-1 with TRBJ2-3, with D perhaps TRBD1 (5 bases). V was pared by 0 bases and J by 2 bases, with 9 bases between. Per the germline V gene, CDR1 is MGHDK and CDR2 is SYGVNS. The CDR3 covers 15 residues. This CDR3 is CASSEYRVFTDTQYF. In DNA form, the CDR3 reads TGTGCCAGCAGTGAATACAGGGTTTTCACAGATACGCAGTATTTT.

The V gene is TRBV9, the J gene TRBJ2-5, with 13 bases aligning to TRBD2. Per germline, CDR1 SGDLS and CDR2 YYNGEE. Trimming took 0 bases from V and 5 from J; bases not matched to a gene: 4. The CDR3 spans 16 residues. CDR3 nucleotide sequence: TGTGCCAGCAGCGTAGGTGGACTAGCGGGAGTTGAGACCCAGTACTTC. This sequence encodes CASSVGGLAGVETQYF.

This chain connects TRBV7-2 to TRBJ2-3; tentatively, D is TRBD2 (6 bases). The length of the CDR3 is 14 residues. The V gene's germline CDR1 is SGHTA and CDR2 FQGNSA. V lost 5 bases, J lost 1 base, and 10 bases lay in between. CDR3 in amino acids: CASSPKRGTDTQYF. The CDR3 DNA sequence: TGTGCCAGCAGCCCCAAGCGGGGCACAGATACGCAGTATTTT. The whole variable domain, filled in from reference TRBV7-2 and TRBJ2-3, reads GAGVSQSPSNKVTEKGKDVELRCDPISGHTALYWYRQSLGQGLEFLIYFQGNSAPDKSGLPSDRFSAERTGGSVSTLTIQRTQQEDSAVYLCASSPKRGTDTQYFGPGTRLTVL.

This clone occurred once. This sequence joins TRBV30 and TRBJ2-5, with 8 bases fitting TRBD1. V dropped 5 bases and J dropped 4; count of bases not matched to a gene: 0. The CDR3 extends over 11 amino acids. Germline-derived CDR1 and CDR2 are GTSNPN and SVGIG (reference sequence). This chain's CDR3 is CAWGQGETQYF. The CDR3 region has the DNA TGTGCCTGGGGACAGGGAGAGACCCAGTACTTC. Complete variable domain (other parts from reference TRBV30 and TRBJ2-5): SQTIHQWPATLVQPVGSPLSLECTVEGTSNPNLYWYRQAAGRGLQLLFYSVGIGQISSEVPQNLSASRPQDRQFILSSKKLLLSDSGFYLCAWGQGETQYFGPGTRLLVL.

This clone occurred a few times. The chain links TRBV27 to TRBJ1-5; 10 bases are a match to TRBD1. The CDR3 length is 14 residues. V trimming: 6 bases; J trimming: 5 bases; junction bases outside the gene matches: 4. Germline V lookup: CDR1 MNHEY, CDR2 SMNVEV (reference sequence). The CDR3 DNA reads as TGTGCCAGCAGCTACGGACAGGGGGATCAGCCCCAGCATTTT. The encoded protein is CASSYGQGDQPQHF.

The CDR3 DNA reads TGTGCCAGCAGCGCAGTAGCTGGGACTAGCGGAGGGTACGAGCAGTACTTC. This translates into CASSAVAGTSGGYEQYF. V and J are TRBV9 and TRBJ2-7; 11 positions agree with TRBD2. In germline, CDR1 is SGDLS, CDR2 YYNGEE. The CDR3 consists of 17 residues. Trimming removed 3 bases from V and 4 bases from J; junction bases left unmatched: 12.

Only a few counts were recorded for this clone. The gene calls are TRBV20-1 and TRBJ2-1, with D uncertain. Trimming left V 5 bases short and J 9 bases short, with 11 bases between. This CDR3 is 11 amino acids long. Germline V gene lookup returns CDR1 DFQATT and CDR2 SNEGSKA (reference sequence). The CDR3 sequence is CSAPDPGEQFF. The CDR3 DNA follows: TGCAGTGCTCCCGATCCCGGTGAGCAGTTCTTC.

This chain links TRBV4-3 with TRBJ2-1, with D maybe TRBD1 (5 bases). Trimming left V 0 bases short and J 6 bases short, with 12 bases between. The CDR3 sequence is 15 residues long. Germline lookup yields CDR1 LGHNA and CDR2 YSLEER. The CDR3 DNA sequence: TGCGCCAGCAGCCAAGATGTGTGGGGCGGCAATGAGCAGTTCTTC. It specifies CASSQDVWGGNEQFF.

The chain is built from TRBV12-1 and TRBJ2-1; the D segment call TRBD2 is taken from the table without a DNA check. TRBV12-1 is a pseudogene. The CDR3 runs 12 residues. The CDR3 DNA is TGTGCCAGCGGACTAGCGGGTAATGAGCAGTTCTTC. This sequence encodes CASGLAGNEQFF.

The J gene is TRBJ2-7, the V gene TRBV29-1; D remains unclear. This CDR3 contains 12 residues. V was trimmed by 4 bases and J by 1 base, leaving 8 bases between them. Germline CDR1 is SQVTM and CDR2 is ANQGSEA. The CDR3 region is CSVAYLSYEQYF. DNA of the CDR3: TGCAGCGTTGCCTACCTATCCTACGAGCAGTACTTC.

The sample holds a few counts of this clone. The V and J genes are TRBV7-8 and TRBJ2-1, with 7 bases aligning to TRBD1. This CDR3 comprises 15 residues. Trimming took 1 base from V and 11 from J; bases not matched to a gene: 11. Germline V gene lookup returns CDR1 SGHVS and CDR2 FQNEAQ. CDR3 sequence: CASSLVLTGSGKQFF. Written as DNA, the CDR3 is TGTGCCAGCAGCTTAGTCCTGACAGGGAGCGGTAAGCAGTTCTTC. Based on the CDR3 plus reference TRBV7-8 and TRBJ2-1, the full variable domain is GAGVSQSPRYKVAKRGQDVALRCDPISGHVSLFWYQQALGQGPEFLTYFQNEAQLDKSGLPSDRFFAERPEGSVSTLKIQRTQQEDSAVYLCASSLVLTGSGKQFFGPGTRLTVL.

This clone was counted only a few times. The chain is built from TRBV7-8 and TRBJ2-1, with D perhaps TRBD1 (5 bases). Trimming left V 1 base short and J 4 bases short, with 11 bases between. Germline assignment: CDR1 SGHVS and CDR2 FQNEAQ. This CDR3 spans 15 amino acids. This CDR3 reads CASSLGGARYNEQFF. CDR3 nucleotides: TGTGCCAGCAGCTTAGGTGGGGCCAGATACAATGAGCAGTTCTTC.

V is TRBV28 and J is TRBJ2-2, with 7 bases matching TRBD1. The germline V gene encodes CDR1 MDHEN and CDR2 SYDVKM. The CDR3 has 14 amino acids. Trimming removed 2 bases from V and 6 bases from J; junction bases left unmatched: 3. CDR3 loop: CASSLQGTAGELFF. CDR3 DNA: TGTGCCAGCAGTTTACAGGGGACAGCCGGGGAGCTGTTTTTT.

This clone was counted only a few times. The J gene is TRBJ2-1, the V gene TRBV7-8; TRBD2 agrees at 8 bases. Looked up from germline, CDR1 is SGHVS and CDR2 is FQNEAQ. The V segment lost 5 bases and the J segment 0 bases; nucleotides outside the gene matches: 6. CDR3 length: 16 amino acids. CDR3 amino acids: CASSQIAGTSYNEQFF. For the CDR3, the DNA is TGTGCCAGCAGCCAGATAGCGGGGACCTCCTACAATGAGCAGTTCTTC.

With respect to this clone: One junction end disagrees with the germline gene, perhaps due to a read error. The chain links TRBV28 to TRBJ2-7; 7 bases align to TRBD2. Germline lookup yields CDR1 MDHEN and CDR2 SYDVKM. CDR3 size: 11 residues. CDR3 in amino acids: CASSLRGLLRF. In DNA form, the CDR3 reads TGTGCCAGCAGTTTGAGGGGACTATTACGCTTC.

The chain uses TRBV28 and TRBJ1-1; 11 nucleotides line up with TRBD1. CDR3 length: 16 amino acids. In germline, CDR1 is MDHEN, CDR2 SYDVKM. The V and J ends lost 4 bases and 4 bases, in that order; junction bases with no gene match: 8. The CDR3 reads CASSYPTGTGGTEAFF. In DNA, the CDR3 is TGTGCCAGCAGTTACCCGACCGGGACAGGGGGCACTGAAGCTTTCTTT.

V usage is TRBV14 and J usage is TRBJ1-4; no clear D gene. The length of the CDR3 is 17 residues. V lost 1 base, J lost 7 bases, and 19 bases lay in between. Germline values: CDR1 SGHDN, CDR2 FVKESK. DNA for the CDR3: TGTGCCAGCAGCCAAGTCCAAGGGAGTCCAGGAGGTGAAAAACTGTTTTTT. This gives the protein CASSQVQGSPGGEKLFF.

The chain has TRBV11-3 and TRBJ2-7; D gene uncertain. Trimming removed 5 bases at V and 0 bases at J, with 11 bases between. Germline V gives CDR1 SGHNT, CDR2 YENEEA. CDR3 length equals 14 residues. The CDR3 bases are TGTGCCAGCAGCGCACCCTTTAGCTCCTACGAGCAGTACTTC. Its translation: CASSAPFSSYEQYF. Based on the CDR3 plus reference TRBV11-3 and TRBJ2-7, the full variable domain is EAGVVQSPRYKIIEKKQPVAFWCNPISGHNTLYWYLQNLGQGPELLIRYENEEAVDDSQLPKDRFSAERLKGVDSTLKIQPAELGDSAVYLCASSAPFSSYEQYFGPGTRLTVT.

The chain links TRBV5-1 to TRBJ2-1; the match to TRBD1 covers 12 bases. V was pared by 5 bases and J by 4 bases, with 4 bases of the junction left unmatched. Germline V gives CDR1 SGHRS, CDR2 YFSETQ. The CDR3 loop spans 15 amino acids. CDR3 residues: CASSTGQGAYNEQFF. CDR3 DNA sequence: TGCGCCAGCAGTACGGGACAGGGGGCGTACAATGAGCAGTTCTTC.